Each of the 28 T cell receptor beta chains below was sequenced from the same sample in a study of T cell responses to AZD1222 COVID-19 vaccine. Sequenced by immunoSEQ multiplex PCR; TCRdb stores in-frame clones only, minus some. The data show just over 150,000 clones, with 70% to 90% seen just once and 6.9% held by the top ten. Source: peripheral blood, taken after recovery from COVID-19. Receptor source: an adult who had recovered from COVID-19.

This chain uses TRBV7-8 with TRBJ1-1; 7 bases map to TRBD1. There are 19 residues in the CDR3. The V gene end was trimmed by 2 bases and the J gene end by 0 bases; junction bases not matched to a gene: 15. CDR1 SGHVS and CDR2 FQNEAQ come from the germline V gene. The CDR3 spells CASSLLQGQVWDMNTEAFF. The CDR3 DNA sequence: TGTGCCAGCAGCTTACTTCAAGGACAGGTGTGGGACATGAACACTGAAGCTTTCTTT.

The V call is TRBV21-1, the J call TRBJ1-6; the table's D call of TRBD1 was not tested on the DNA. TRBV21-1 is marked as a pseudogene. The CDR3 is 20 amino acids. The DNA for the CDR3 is TGTGCCAGCAGCAAAGGTCACCCTACGACAGGACCGGCTACTAATTCACCCCTCCACTTT. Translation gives CASSKGHPTTGPATNSPLHF.

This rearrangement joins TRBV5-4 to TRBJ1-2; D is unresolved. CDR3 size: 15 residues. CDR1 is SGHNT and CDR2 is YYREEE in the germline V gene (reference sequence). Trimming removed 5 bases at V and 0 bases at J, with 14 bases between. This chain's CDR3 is CASSSYTGANYGYTF. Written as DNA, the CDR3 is TGTGCCAGCAGTTCCTACACTGGGGCTAACTATGGCTACACCTTC.

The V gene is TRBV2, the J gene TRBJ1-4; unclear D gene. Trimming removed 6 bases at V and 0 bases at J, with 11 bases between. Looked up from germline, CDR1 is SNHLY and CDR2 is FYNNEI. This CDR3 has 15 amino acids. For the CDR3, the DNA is TGTGCCAGCAGCTATTTCACCGCAACTAATGAAAAACTGTTTTTT. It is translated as CASSYFTATNEKLFF.

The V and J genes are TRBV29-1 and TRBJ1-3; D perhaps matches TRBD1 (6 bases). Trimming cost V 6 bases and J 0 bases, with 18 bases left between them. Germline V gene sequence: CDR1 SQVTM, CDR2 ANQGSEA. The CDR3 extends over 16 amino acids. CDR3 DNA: TGCAGCGTGGTGGCAGGGGACCGGAGCTCTGGAAACACCATATATTTT. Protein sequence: CSVVAGDRSSGNTIYF.

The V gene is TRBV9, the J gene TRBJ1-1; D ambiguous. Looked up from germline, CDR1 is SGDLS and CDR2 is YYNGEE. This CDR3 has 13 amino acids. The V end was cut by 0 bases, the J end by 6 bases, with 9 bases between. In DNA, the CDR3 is TGTGCCAGCAGCGTAGGCGGACCTTCTGAAGCTTTCTTT. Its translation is CASSVGGPSEAFF.

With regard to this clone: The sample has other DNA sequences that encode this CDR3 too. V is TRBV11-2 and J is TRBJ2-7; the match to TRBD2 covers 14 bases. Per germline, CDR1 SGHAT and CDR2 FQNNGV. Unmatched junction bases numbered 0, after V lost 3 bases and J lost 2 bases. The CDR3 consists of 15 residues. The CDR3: CASSLTSGRAYEQYF. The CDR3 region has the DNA TGTGCCAGCAGCTTGACTAGCGGGAGGGCCTACGAGCAGTACTTC.

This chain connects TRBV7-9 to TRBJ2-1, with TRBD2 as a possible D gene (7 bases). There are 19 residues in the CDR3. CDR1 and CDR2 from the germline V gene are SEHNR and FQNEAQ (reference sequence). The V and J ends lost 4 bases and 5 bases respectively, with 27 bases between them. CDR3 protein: CASSSHPSKGRGPDNEQFF. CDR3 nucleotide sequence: TGTGCCAGCAGCTCCCACCCCTCCAAGGGGCGGGGGCCTGACAATGAGCAGTTCTTC.

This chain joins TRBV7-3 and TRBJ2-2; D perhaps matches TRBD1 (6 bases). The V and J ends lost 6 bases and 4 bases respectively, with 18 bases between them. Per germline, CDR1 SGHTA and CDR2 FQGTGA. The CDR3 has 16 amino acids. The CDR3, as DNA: TGTGCCAGCAGGGCACAGGGTTTATTGGGCACCGGGGAGCTGTTTTTT. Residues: CASRAQGLLGTGELFF.

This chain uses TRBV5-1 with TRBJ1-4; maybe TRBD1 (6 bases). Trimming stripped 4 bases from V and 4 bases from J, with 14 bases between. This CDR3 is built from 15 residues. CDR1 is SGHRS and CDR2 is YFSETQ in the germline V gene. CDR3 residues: CASSGGGTGNEKLFF. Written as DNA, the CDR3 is TGCGCCAGCAGCGGAGGGGGGACGGGTAATGAAAAACTGTTTTTT.

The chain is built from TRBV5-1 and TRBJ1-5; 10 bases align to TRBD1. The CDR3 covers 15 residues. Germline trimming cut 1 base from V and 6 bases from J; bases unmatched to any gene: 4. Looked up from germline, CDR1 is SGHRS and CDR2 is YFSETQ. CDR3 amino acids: CASSLSGTGVQPQHF. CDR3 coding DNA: TGCGCCAGCAGCTTGTCCGGGACAGGGGTTCAGCCCCAGCATTTT.

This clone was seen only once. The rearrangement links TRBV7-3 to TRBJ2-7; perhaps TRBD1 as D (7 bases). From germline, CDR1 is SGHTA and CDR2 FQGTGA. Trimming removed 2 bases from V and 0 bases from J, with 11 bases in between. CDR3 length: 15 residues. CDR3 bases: TGTGCCAGCAGCTTAGGGGGGACAGCCTCCTACGAGCAGTACTTC. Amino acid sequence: CASSLGGTASYEQYF.

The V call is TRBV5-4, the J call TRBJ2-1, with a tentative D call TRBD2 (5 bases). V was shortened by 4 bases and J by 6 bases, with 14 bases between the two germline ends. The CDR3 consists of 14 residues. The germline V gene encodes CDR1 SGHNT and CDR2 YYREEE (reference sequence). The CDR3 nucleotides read TGTGCCAGCAGCCCGTCCGGACTGGTCAATGAGCAGTTCTTC. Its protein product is CASSPSGLVNEQFF.

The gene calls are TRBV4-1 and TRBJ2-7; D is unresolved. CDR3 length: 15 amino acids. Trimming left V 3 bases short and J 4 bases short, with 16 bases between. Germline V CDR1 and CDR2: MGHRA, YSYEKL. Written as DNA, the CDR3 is TGCGCCAGCAGCCATTTGAGTAGCTTAAGATACGAGCAGTACTTC. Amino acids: CASSHLSSLRYEQYF.

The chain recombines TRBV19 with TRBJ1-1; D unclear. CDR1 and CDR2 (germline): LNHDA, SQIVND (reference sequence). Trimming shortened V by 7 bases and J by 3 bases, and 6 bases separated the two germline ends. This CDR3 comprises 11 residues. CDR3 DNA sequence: TGTGCCAGTATAAAGTACACTGAAGCTTTCTTT. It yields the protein CASIKYTEAFF.

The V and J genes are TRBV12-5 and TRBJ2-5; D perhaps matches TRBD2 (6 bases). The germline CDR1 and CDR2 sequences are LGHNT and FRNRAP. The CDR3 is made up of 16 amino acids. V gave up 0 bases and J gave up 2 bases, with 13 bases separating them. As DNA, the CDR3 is TGTGCTAGTGGTTTGGTATCGGCGGGGCAGCAAGAGACCCAGTACTTC. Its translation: CASGLVSAGQQETQYF.

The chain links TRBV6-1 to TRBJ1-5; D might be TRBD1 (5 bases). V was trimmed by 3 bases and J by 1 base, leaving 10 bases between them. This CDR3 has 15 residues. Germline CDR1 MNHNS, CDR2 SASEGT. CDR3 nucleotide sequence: TGTGCCAGCAGTGACGGGGACCAGAGCAATCAGCCCCAGCATTTT. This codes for CASSDGDQSNQPQHF.

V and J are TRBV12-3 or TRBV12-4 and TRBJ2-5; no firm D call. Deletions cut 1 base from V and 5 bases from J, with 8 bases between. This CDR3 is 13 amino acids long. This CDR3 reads CASSLGLGETQYF. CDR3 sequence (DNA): TGTGCCAGCAGTTTAGGACTGGGGGAGACCCAGTACTTC.

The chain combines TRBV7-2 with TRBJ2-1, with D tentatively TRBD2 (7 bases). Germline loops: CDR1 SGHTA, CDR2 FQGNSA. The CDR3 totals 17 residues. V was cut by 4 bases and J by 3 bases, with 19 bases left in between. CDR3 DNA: TGTGCCAGCAGCTCCCTAGCGGCGGGGGCTGGCTACAATGAGCAGTTCTTC. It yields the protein CASSSLAAGAGYNEQFF. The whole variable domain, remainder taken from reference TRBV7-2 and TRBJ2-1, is GAGVSQSPSNKVTEKGKDVELRCDPISGHTALYWYRQSLGQGLEFLIYFQGNSAPDKSGLPSDRFSAERTGGSVSTLTIQRTQQEDSAVYLCASSSLAAGAGYNEQFFGPGTRLTVL.

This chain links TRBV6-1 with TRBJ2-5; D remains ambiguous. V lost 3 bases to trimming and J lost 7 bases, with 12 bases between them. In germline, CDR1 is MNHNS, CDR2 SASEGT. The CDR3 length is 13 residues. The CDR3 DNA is TGTGCCAGCAGTGAGTCCCGGAGTAGGACCCAGTACTTC. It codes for CASSESRSRTQYF.

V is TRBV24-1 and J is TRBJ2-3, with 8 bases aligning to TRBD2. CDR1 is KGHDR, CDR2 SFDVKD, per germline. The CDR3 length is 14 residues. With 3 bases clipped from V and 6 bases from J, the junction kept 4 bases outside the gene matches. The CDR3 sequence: CATSDPRGGDTQYF. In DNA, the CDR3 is TGTGCCACCAGTGATCCCCGGGGGGGGGATACGCAGTATTTT.

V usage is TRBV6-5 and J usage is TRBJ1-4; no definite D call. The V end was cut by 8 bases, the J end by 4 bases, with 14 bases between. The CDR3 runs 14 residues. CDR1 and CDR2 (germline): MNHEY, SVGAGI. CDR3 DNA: TGTGCCAGCTGTCTACTGGGCTTTAATGAAAAACTGTTTTTT. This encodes CASCLLGFNEKLFF.

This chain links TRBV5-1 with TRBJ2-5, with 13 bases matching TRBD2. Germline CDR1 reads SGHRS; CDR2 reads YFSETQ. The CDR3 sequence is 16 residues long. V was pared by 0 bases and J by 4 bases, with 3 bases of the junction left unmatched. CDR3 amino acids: CASSLAGLAGAETQYF. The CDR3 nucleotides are TGCGCCAGCAGCTTGGCAGGACTAGCGGGGGCAGAGACCCAGTACTTC.

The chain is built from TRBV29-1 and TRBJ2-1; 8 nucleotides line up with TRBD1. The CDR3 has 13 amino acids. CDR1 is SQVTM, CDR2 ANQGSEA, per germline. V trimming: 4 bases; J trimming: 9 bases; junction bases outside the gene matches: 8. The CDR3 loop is CSVVTGGRSEQFF. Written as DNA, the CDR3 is TGCAGCGTTGTCACAGGGGGACGCAGTGAGCAGTTCTTC.

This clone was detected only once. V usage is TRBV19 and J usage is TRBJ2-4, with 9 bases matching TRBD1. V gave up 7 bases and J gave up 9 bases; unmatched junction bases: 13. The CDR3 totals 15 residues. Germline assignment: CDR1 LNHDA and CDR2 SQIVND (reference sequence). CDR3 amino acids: CASTTKRTGDTIQYF. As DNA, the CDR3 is TGTGCCAGTACTACAAAAAGGACAGGGGATACCATTCAGTACTTC.

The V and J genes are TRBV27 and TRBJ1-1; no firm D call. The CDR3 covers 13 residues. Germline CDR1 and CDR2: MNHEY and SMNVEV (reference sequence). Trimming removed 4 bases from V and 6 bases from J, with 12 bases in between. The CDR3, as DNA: TGTGCCAGCAGTTCGCGGAGGACCCCTGAAGCTTTCTTT. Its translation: CASSSRRTPEAFF.

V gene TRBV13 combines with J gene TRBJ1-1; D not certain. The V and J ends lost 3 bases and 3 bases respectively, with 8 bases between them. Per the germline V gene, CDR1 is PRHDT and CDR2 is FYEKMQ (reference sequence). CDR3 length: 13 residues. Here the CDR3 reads CASSFREHTEAFF. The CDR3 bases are TGTGCCAGCAGCTTCCGGGAGCACACTGAAGCTTTCTTT.

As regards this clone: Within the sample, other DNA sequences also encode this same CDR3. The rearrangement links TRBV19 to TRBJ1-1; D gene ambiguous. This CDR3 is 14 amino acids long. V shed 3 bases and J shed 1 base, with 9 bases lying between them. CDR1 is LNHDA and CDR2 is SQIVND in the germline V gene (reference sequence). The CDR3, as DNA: TGTGCCAGTAGTATCTGGGCGGAGAACACTGAAGCTTTCTTT. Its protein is CASSIWAENTEAFF.